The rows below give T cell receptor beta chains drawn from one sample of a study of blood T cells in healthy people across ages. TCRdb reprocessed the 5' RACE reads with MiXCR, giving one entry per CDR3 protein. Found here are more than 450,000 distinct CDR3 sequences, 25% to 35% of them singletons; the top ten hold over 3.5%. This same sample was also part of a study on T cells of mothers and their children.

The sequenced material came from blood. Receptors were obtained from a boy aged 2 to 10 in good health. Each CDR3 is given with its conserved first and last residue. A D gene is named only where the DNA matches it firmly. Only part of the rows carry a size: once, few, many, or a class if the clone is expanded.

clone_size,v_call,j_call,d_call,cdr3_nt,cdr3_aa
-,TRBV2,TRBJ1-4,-,TGTGCCAGCAGTGAAGGGGGTGTAAATGAAAAACTGTTTTTT,CASSEGGVNEKLFF
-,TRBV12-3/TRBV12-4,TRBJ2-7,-,TGTGCCAGCAGTTTAACCGAGCAGTACTTC,CASSLTEQYF
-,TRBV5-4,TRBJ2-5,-,TGTGCCAGCATCGGACCGGGACTTGGTGGGGAGACCCAGTACTTC,CASIGPGLGGETQYF
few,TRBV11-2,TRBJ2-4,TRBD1,TGTGCCAGCAGCTTATACAGGGGGATGAAAAACATTCAGTACTTC,CASSLYRGMKNIQYF
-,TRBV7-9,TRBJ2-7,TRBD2,TGTGCCAGCATCCCCGCCAGCGGGAGTTACGAGCAGTACTTC,CASIPASGSYEQYF
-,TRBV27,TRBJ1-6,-,TGTGCCAGCAGGGGATATACAGTTCGTAATTCACCCCTCCACTTT,CASRGYTVRNSPLHF
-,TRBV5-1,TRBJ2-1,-,TGCGCCAGCAGCTCCTGGACGGTAAACAATGAGCAGTTCTTC,CASSSWTVNNEQFF
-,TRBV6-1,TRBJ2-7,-,TGTGCCAGCAGTATGGACTTGACTAGAGGCTCCTACGAGCAGTACTTC,CASSMDLTRGSYEQYF
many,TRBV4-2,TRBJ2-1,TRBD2,TGTGCCAGCAGCCAAGATTCGGCGGGGGGGCTTCGTAATGAGCAGTTCTTC,CASSQDSAGGLRNEQFF
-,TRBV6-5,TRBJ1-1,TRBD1,TGTGCCAGCAGTTACTCCGGACAGGGGCGGGAGGGCACTGAAGCTTTCTTT,CASSYSGQGREGTEAFF
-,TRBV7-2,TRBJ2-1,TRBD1,TGTGCCAGCAGCTTAGCAGGGGGCGCCTACAATGAGCAGTTCTTC,CASSLAGGAYNEQFF
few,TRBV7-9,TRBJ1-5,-,TGTGCCAGCAGCTTAGTCAGCGGGAGGGTGACTCAGCCCCAGCATTTT,CASSLVSGRVTQPQHF
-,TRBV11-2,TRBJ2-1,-,TGTGCCAGCAAGACGGTATCACCTTACAATGAGCAGTTCTTC,CASKTVSPYNEQFF
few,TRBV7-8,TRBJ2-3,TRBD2,TGTGCCAGCAGCTACCGGACTAGCGGGGACACTAGCACAGATACGCAGTATTTT,CASSYRTSGDTSTDTQYF
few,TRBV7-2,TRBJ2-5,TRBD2,TGTGCCAGCAGCCTAGGACTAGCGGGAGGGCAGGGAGAGACCCAGTACTTC,CASSLGLAGGQGETQYF
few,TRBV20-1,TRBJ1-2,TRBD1,TGCAGTGCTAGAGAAACCGGGACAGGGGTTGGCTACACCTTC,CSARETGTGVGYTF
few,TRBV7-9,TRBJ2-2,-,TGTGCCAGCAGCTTAGCCCCGACTCAGGCCGGGGAGCTGTTTTTT,CASSLAPTQAGELFF
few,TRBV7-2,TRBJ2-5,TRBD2,TGTGCCAGCAGCTCACGGACTAGCGGGGGGGGAGAGACCCAGTACTTC,CASSSRTSGGGETQYF
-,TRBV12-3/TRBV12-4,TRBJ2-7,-,TGTGCCAGCAGCCTGCATGGGGTGGGGATATACGAGCAGTACTTC,CASSLHGVGIYEQYF
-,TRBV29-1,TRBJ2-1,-,TGCAGCGTTGAAGATGCAGTCAGGGGCTCATTTTATCATGAGCAGTTCTTC,CSVEDAVRGSFYHEQFF
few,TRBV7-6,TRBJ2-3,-,TGTGCCAGCAGCCACCCTTCCTCCGATACGCAGTATTTT,CASSHPSSDTQYF
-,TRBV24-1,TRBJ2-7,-,TGTGCCACCAGTGAAAATTTGGGTCGGCCGGAACACGAGCAGTACTTC,CATSENLGRPEHEQYF